This T cell receptor beta chain appears in the sequencing data of a study of T cell responses to AZD1222 COVID-19 vaccine. As for this clone: The target antigen is unknown.

Germline V gene lookup returns CDR1 MNHEY and CDR2 SVGAGI. J was trimmed by 4 bases and V by 6 bases; bases with no gene match: 8. CDR3 length: 14 residues. Libraries were prepared by immunoSEQ multiplex PCR; TCRdb keeps only in-frame clonotypes and omits some of them. This table holds fewer than 85,000 clones, 88% found once. Study-wide results and caveats: Clonal diversity was possibly underestimated; the donors were predominantly white British and more often female.

The gene calls are TRBV6-5 and TRBJ1-2; 7 bases are shared with TRBD1. The source was peripheral blood, collected 28 days after the second dose of the MenACWY control vaccine. The clonotype was recovered from an adult who received the MenACWY meningococcal vaccine as a control. The CDR3 region has the DNA TGTGCCAGCAGGACCGGGACAGCTATCTATGGCTACACCTTC. Translation: CASRTGTAIYGYTF.